This TCR beta chain stems from a study of technical replicates of blood from several donors. This CDR3 is 14 amino acids long. The germline CDR1 and CDR2 sequences are SGHVS and FNYEAQ. V was pared by 2 bases and J by 4 bases, with 4 bases of the junction left unmatched. The table came from immunoSEQ multiplex PCR; TCRdb's copy has only in-frame clones and leaves some out. This table has tens of thousands of clones, just over 90% appearing once. The rearrangement joins TRBV7-6 to TRBJ2-7; TRBD1 matches 8 bases. The clonotype comes from a human donor in good health. Material for sequencing was T cells isolated from PBMCs. DNA for the CDR3: TGTGCCAGCAGCTTACGGGACAGGCTTTACGAGCAGTACTTC. Its translation is CASSLRDRLYEQYF.